Below, 11 T cell receptor beta chains from the same sample are listed, as sequenced in a study of T cells in Graves' hyperthyroidism and ophthalmopathy. TCR beta CDR3 sequences were amplified from RNA transcripts. The HTBI primer set served for first-round RT-PCR of the TCR CDR3. TCRdb used MiXCR to reprocess the multiplex PCR reads, holding one entry per CDR3 protein. The data hold 250,000 to 300,000 distinct CDR3 sequences, with about 14% observed a single time. Source material: blood. These TCRs come from a woman in her twenties or thirties with Graves' hyperthyroidism that later progressed to Graves' ophthalmopathy.

The chain has TRBV29-1 and TRBJ1-1; the D gene is possibly TRBD1 (5 bases). This CDR3 has 12 amino acids. From germline, CDR1 is SQVTM and CDR2 ANQGSEA. The V end lost 6 bases, the J end lost 6 bases, and 14 bases lay between the germline ends. In DNA form, the CDR3 reads TGCAGCGTCGCGAAGGGACCGGCTGAAGCTTTCTTT. It is translated as CSVAKGPAEAFF.

A word on this clonotype: A read error is possible here, since a much larger clone lies one base away. The V call is TRBV12-3 or TRBV12-4, the J call TRBJ2-1; perhaps TRBD1 as D (6 bases). The J call may be faulty, since TRBJ2-7 better matches the DNA end. The CDR3 has 16 residues. The CDR3 region is CASSLPTGLRYNEQYF. CDR3 nucleotide sequence: TGTGCCAGCAGTTTACCAACAGGGCTGCGGTACAATGAGCAGTACTTC.

This chain links TRBV5-1 with TRBJ1-6; 11 nucleotides line up with TRBD1. Germline V CDR1 and CDR2: SGHRS, YFSETQ. This CDR3 has 14 residues. Unmatched junction bases numbered 1, after V lost 4 bases and J lost 7 bases. The CDR3 here is CASSGTGGNSPLHF. The CDR3 DNA reads as TGCGCCAGCAGCGGGACAGGGGGGAATTCACCCCTCCACTTT.

This chain joins TRBV15 and TRBJ2-2; D is undetermined. Trimming shortened V by 0 bases and J by 5 bases, and 10 bases separated the two germline ends. Germline CDR1 is LNHNV and CDR2 is YYDKDF (reference sequence). This CDR3 contains 15 residues. The CDR3 DNA follows: TGTGCCACCAGCAGAGATCTGTCGGTAACCGGGGAGCTGTTTTTT. Its translation is CATSRDLSVTGELFF.

This clonotype was counted at least ten times. This chain links TRBV5-1 with TRBJ1-3; D unclear. Per the germline V gene, CDR1 is SGHRS and CDR2 is YFSETQ. This CDR3 comprises 15 residues. The ends were cut back, 4 bases at V and 0 bases at J, with 11 bases in the middle. The CDR3 here is CASSLDPFSGNTIYF. DNA for the CDR3: TGCGCCAGCAGCCTGGACCCTTTCTCTGGAAACACCATATATTTT.

This clonotype was counted at least ten times. This sequence joins TRBV28 and TRBJ2-2; 9 bases are a match to TRBD1. Germline V gene sequence: CDR1 MDHEN, CDR2 SYDVKM. This CDR3 contains 14 residues. V shed 5 bases, J shed 9 bases, and the junction held 7 bases outside the gene matches. The CDR3 region has the DNA TGTGCCAGCAGTCTGGGACAGGGTCGCAGGGAGCTGTTTTTT. Protein: CASSLGQGRRELFF.

This clonotype was recorded many times. The rearrangement uses TRBV27 and TRBJ2-7; 8 bases align to TRBD2. This CDR3 comprises 15 residues. Trimming removed 6 bases from V and 2 bases from J; junction bases left unmatched: 9. Per the germline V gene, CDR1 is MNHEY and CDR2 is SMNVEV (reference sequence). The CDR3 coding sequence is TGTGCCAGCAGCTCCCTACTAGCGGCCCCCTACGAGCAGTACTTC. This translates into CASSSLLAAPYEQYF.

This clonotype was counted once. The J gene is TRBJ1-1, the V gene TRBV19; 8 nucleotides match TRBD1. The CDR3 spans 14 residues. Trimming at V came to 5 bases and at J to 10 bases, leaving 12 bases not matched to a gene. Germline-derived CDR1 and CDR2 are LNHDA and SQIVND (reference sequence). The CDR3 protein is CASSALTGGFGAFF. The CDR3 DNA reads TGTGCCAGTAGTGCCCTTACAGGGGGATTCGGAGCTTTCTTT.

This clonotype was picked up many times. This sequence joins TRBV29-1 and TRBJ2-5, with D possibly called TRBD1 or TRBD2 (5 bases each). Between the trimmed V and J ends, which lost 4 bases and 2 bases, there was a span of 8 bases. Germline V gene lookup returns CDR1 SQVTM and CDR2 ANQGSEA. The CDR3 is 12 amino acids. The CDR3 sequence is CSVVGEQETQYF. DNA for the CDR3: TGCAGCGTTGTGGGGGAGCAAGAGACCCAGTACTTC.

Many counts were recorded for this clonotype. The chain couples TRBV20-1 to TRBJ2-1; unclear D gene. V lost 6 bases and J lost 9, with 21 bases in between. CDR1 is DFQATT, CDR2 SNEGSKA, per germline (reference sequence). The CDR3 totals 14 residues. CDR3 nucleotide sequence: TGCAGTGCGGAGCCGGGCTCCGGGTTGGCTGAGCAGTTCTTC. Amino acid sequence: CSAEPGSGLAEQFF.

The chain links TRBV10-1 to TRBJ1-1; D gene unclear. The V end lost 7 bases, the J end lost 3 bases, and 9 bases lay between the germline ends. The CDR3 contains 12 residues. Germline CDR1 is WNHNN and CDR2 is SYGVQD (reference sequence). The CDR3, as DNA: TGCGCCAGCATTACTAGAGACACTGAAGCTTTCTTT. Translation gives CASITRDTEAFF.